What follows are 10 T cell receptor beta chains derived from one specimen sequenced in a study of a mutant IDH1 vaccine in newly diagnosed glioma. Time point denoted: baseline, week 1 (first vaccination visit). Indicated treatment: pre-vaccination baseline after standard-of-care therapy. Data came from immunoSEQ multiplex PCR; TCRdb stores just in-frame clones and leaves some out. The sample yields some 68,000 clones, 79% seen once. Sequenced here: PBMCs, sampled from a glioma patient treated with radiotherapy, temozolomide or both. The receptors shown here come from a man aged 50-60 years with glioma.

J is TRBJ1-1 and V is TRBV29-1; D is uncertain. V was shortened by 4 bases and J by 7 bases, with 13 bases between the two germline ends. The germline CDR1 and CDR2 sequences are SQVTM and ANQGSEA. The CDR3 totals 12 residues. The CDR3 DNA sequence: TGCAGCGTTGGAGCCCCCGGGCGTGAAGCTTTCTTT. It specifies CSVGAPGREAFF.

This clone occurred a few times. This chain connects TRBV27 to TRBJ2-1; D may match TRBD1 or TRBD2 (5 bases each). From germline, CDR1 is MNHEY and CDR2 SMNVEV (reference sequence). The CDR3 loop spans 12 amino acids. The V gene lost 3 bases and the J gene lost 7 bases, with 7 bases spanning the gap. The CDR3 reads CASSLRGNEQFF. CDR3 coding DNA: TGTGCCAGCAGTTTGAGGGGTAATGAGCAGTTCTTC.

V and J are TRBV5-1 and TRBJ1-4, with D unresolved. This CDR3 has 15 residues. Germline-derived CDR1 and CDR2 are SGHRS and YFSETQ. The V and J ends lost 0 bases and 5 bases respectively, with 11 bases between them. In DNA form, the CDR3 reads TGCGCCAGCAGCTTGGGATCTAACCAGAATGAAAAACTGTTTTTT. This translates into CASSLGSNQNEKLFF.

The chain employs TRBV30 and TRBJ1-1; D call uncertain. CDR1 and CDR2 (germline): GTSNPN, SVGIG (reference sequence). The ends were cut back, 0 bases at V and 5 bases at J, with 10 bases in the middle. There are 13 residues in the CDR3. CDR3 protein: CAWSVLPGTEAFF. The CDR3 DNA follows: TGTGCCTGGAGTGTGCTCCCGGGGACTGAAGCTTTCTTT.

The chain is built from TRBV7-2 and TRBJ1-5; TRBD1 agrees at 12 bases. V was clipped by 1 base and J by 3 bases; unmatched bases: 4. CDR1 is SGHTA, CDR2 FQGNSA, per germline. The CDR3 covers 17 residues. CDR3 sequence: CASSLGGQGAFNQPQHF. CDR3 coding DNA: TGTGCCAGCAGCTTAGGGGGACAGGGGGCCTTCAATCAGCCCCAGCATTTT.

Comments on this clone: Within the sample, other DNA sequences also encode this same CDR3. The CDR3 nucleotides read TGCGCCAGCAGCTTGGGGGGGGAAGAGACCCAGTACTTC. Protein sequence: CASSLGGEETQYF. V gene TRBV5-1 combines with J gene TRBJ2-5, with D perhaps TRBD2 (6 bases). Germline V gene data show CDR1 as SGHRS and CDR2 as YFSETQ. The V gene lost 0 bases and the J gene lost 3 bases, with 6 bases spanning the gap. The CDR3 loop spans 13 amino acids.

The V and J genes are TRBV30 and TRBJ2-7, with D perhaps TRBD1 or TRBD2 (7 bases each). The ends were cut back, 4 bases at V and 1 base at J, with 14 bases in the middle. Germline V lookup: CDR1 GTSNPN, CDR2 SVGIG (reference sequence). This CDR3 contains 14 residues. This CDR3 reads CAWTRGGQSYEQYF. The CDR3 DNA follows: TGTGCCTGGACCCGCGGGGGACAGTCCTACGAGCAGTACTTC.

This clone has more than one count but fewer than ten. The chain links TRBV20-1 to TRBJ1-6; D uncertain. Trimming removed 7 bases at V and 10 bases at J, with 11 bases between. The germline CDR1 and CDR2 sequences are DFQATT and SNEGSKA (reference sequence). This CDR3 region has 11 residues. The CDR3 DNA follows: TGCAGTGTGGGCAGACCATCACCCCTCCACTTT. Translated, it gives CSVGRPSPLHF.

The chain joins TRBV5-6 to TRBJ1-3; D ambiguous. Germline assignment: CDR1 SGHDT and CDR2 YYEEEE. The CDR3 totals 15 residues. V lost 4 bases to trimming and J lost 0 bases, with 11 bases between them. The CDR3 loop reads CASSATANSGNTIYF. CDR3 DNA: TGTGCCAGCAGCGCTACAGCTAACTCTGGAAACACCATATATTTT.

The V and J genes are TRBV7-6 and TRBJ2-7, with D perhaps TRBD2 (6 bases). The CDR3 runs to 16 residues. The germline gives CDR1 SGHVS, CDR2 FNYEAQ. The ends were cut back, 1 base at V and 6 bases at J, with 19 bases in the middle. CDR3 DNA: TGTGCCAGCAGCTTAGAGGCGGGGATCGCGTTGAGCGAGCAGTACTTC. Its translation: CASSLEAGIALSEQYF.